A single sample is the source of the 16 T cell receptor beta chains below, sequenced in a study of OX40 agonist ivuxolimab in advanced cancers. Library creation used the immunoSEQ multiplex PCR assay. Held by TCRdb, this immuneACCESS table contains in-frame sequences only and omits some clones. Under half of the omission traces to an unresolved V gene where checked; the cause of the rest is unknown. Here the sample has 60,000 to 80,000 clones; approximately 81% occur a single time. The ten top clones hold about 5% of the sample. The input for sequencing was CD4+ or CD8+ T cells sorted from blood, taken in a trial of the OX40 agonist ivuxolimab. These receptors were taken from an adult with an advanced solid tumor such as melanoma, head and neck, liver or kidney cancer.

The chain joins TRBV4-3 to TRBJ2-3, with 9 bases that match TRBD2. The CDR3 extends over 17 amino acids. The germline V gene encodes CDR1 LGHNA and CDR2 YSLEER. Trimming cost V 2 bases and J 2 bases; bases outside gene matches: 8. CDR3 DNA: TGCGCCAGCAGCCAAATTGGGGCTAGCGGGACCACAGATACGCAGTATTTT. This encodes CASSQIGASGTTDTQYF.

This clone was counted a few times. The V and J genes are TRBV29-1 and TRBJ2-3; D remains unclear. Germline assignment: CDR1 SQVTM and CDR2 ANQGSEA. The length of the CDR3 is 14 residues. The ends were cut back, 8 bases at V and 0 bases at J, with 15 bases in the middle. This chain's CDR3 is CSTRYSSSTDTQYF. DNA for the CDR3: TGCAGCACGAGATATTCCTCTAGCACAGATACGCAGTATTTT.

This clone was seen a single time. V and J are TRBV5-6 and TRBJ2-7; weak D call: TRBD1 (5 bases). From germline, CDR1 is SGHDT and CDR2 YYEEEE. The V end lost 1 base, the J end lost 1 base, and 9 bases lay between the germline ends. The CDR3 spans 14 residues. CDR3 bases: TGTGCCAGCAGCTTGATCCGACAGTCCTACGAGCAGTACTTC. Translating it yields CASSLIRQSYEQYF.

This clone was found a few times. The V call is TRBV6-5, the J call TRBJ1-5; the match to TRBD1 covers 8 bases. CDR3 length: 13 amino acids. J was trimmed by 6 bases and V by 7 bases; bases with no gene match: 5. The germline gives CDR1 MNHEY, CDR2 SVGAGI. CDR3 nucleotide sequence: TGTGCCAGCAAACAGGGGGTTCGTCAGCCCCAGCATTTT. Residues: CASKQGVRQPQHF.

This chain joins TRBV18 and TRBJ2-7; 11 bases fit TRBD1. The junction had 8 bases not matched to a gene; V was cut back by 6 bases and J by 4 bases. The CDR3 sequence is 15 residues long. Germline CDR1 and CDR2: KGHSH and LQKENI. The DNA of the CDR3 is TGTGCCAGCTCCCGGAGGACAGGGGGCACTTACGAGCAGTACTTC. Translated: CASSRRTGGTYEQYF.

This chain joins TRBV5-1 and TRBJ1-1, with a tentative D call TRBD1 (6 bases). Trimming shortened V by 3 bases and J by 4 bases, and 16 bases separated the two germline ends. The CDR3 length is 15 residues. Germline CDR1 is SGHRS and CDR2 is YFSETQ. The CDR3: CASSSSQGLGTEAFF. CDR3 nucleotide sequence: TGCGCCAGCAGCTCATCCCAGGGGTTGGGCACTGAAGCTTTCTTT.

The V gene is TRBV5-1, the J gene TRBJ1-6, with a possible D match to TRBD1 (6 bases). The germline gives CDR1 SGHRS, CDR2 YFSETQ. The CDR3 spans 15 residues. Trimming cost V 4 bases and J 5 bases, with 13 bases left between them. In DNA, the CDR3 is TGCGCCAGCAGCCAGACAGGAGGAAATAATTCACCCCTCCACTTT. Residues: CASSQTGGNNSPLHF. The variable domain in full, with the rest retrieved from reference TRBV5-1 and TRBJ1-6, is KAGVTQTPRYLIKTRGQQVTLSCSPISGHRSVSWYQQTPGQGLQFLFEYFSETQRNKGNFPGRFSGRQFSNSRSEMNVSTLELGDSALYLCASSQTGGNNSPLHFGNGTRLTVT.

This chain uses TRBV6-5 with TRBJ1-2, with TRBD1 matching 8 bases. This CDR3 comprises 14 residues. After removal of 4 bases from V and 6 bases from J, the junction contained 7 bases not matched to a gene. From germline, CDR1 is MNHEY and CDR2 SVGAGI. CDR3 sequence: CASSFQGALDGYTF. In DNA form, the CDR3 reads TGTGCCAGCAGTTTCCAGGGGGCGTTGGATGGCTACACCTTC.

The chain links TRBV6-6 to TRBJ1-1, with D possibly being TRBD1 (6 bases). V was shortened by 6 bases and J by 4 bases, with 15 bases between the two germline ends. The CDR3 consists of 14 residues. Germline V gives CDR1 MNHNY, CDR2 SVGAGI (reference sequence). CDR3 nucleotide sequence: TGTGCCAGCAGCTCACAGGGAAGGGTCACTGAAGCTTTCTTT. As protein: CASSSQGRVTEAFF.

V usage is TRBV6-5 and J usage is TRBJ1-1, with D maybe TRBD1 (6 bases). Trimming shortened V by 5 bases and J by 0 bases, and 10 bases separated the two germline ends. The CDR3 is 14 residues long. Germline V gene data show CDR1 as MNHEY and CDR2 as SVGAGI. Here the CDR3 DNA reads TGTGCCAGCAGTCACAGGGCCCTGAACACTGAAGCTTTCTTT. This codes for CASSHRALNTEAFF.

The V gene is TRBV18, the J gene TRBJ2-7; D ambiguous. Trimming stripped 0 bases from V and 5 bases from J, with 11 bases between. The CDR3 contains 14 residues. Germline-derived CDR1 and CDR2 are KGHSH and LQKENI. CDR3 sequence reads: CASSPPMQQHEQYF. The CDR3 DNA reads as TGTGCCAGCTCACCACCGATGCAACAACACGAGCAGTACTTC.

The J gene is TRBJ1-6, the V gene TRBV11-3; unclear D gene. Germline V gene sequence: CDR1 SGHNT, CDR2 YENEEA. V lost 1 base and J lost 6, with 7 bases in between. The CDR3 loop spans 14 amino acids. CDR3 sequence reads: CASSLVYSNSPLHF. Here the CDR3 DNA reads TGTGCCAGCAGCTTAGTGTATAGTAATTCACCCCTCCACTTT.

This clone appeared a few times. The V call is TRBV6-7, the J call TRBJ2-2; TRBD2 agrees at 11 bases. TRBV6-7 is an ORF, with its function uncertain. CDR3 length equals 20 residues. Trimming cost V 0 bases and J 2 bases; bases outside gene matches: 11. As DNA, the CDR3 is TGTGCCAGCAGTTACTCAATTCTAGCGGGGGGCCTGACCAACACCGGGGAGCTGTTTTTT. Residues: CASSYSILAGGLTNTGELFF.

This sequence joins TRBV7-3 and TRBJ2-6, with no clear D. Germline-derived CDR1 and CDR2 are SGHTA and FQGTGA. The V end lost 2 bases, the J end lost 2 bases, and 10 bases lay between the germline ends. The length of the CDR3 is 16 residues. DNA for the CDR3: TGTGCCAGCAGCTTAGCGACCGGAGCTGGGGCCAACGTCCTGACTTTC. Translated, it gives CASSLATGAGANVLTF.

The rearrangement uses TRBV30 and TRBJ2-7; possible D gene TRBD2, 5 bases. CDR1 and CDR2 from the germline V gene are GTSNPN and SVGIG (reference sequence). CDR3 length equals 20 residues. Trimming shortened V by 4 bases and J by 6 bases, and 37 bases separated the two germline ends. This CDR3 is CAWIGLPQRFPGLADSEQYF. The CDR3 nucleotides are TGTGCCTGGATCGGGCTACCCCAGAGGTTCCCGGGCCTAGCCGATTCCGAGCAGTACTTC.

The chain uses TRBV5-1 and TRBJ2-5, with a tentative D call TRBD1 (6 bases). The CDR3 loop spans 15 amino acids. CDR1 is SGHRS and CDR2 is YFSETQ in the germline V gene. V lost 0 bases and J 2 bases, leaving 11 bases between the germline ends. CDR3 sequence (DNA): TGCGCCAGCAGCTTGGCACAGGGCGGACAAGAGACCCAGTACTTC. Translated: CASSLAQGGQETQYF.